These T cell receptor beta chains were read from a single sample in a study of T cells in Graves' hyperthyroidism and ophthalmopathy. From the multiplex PCR reads, TCRdb called clonotypes with MiXCR, one entry per CDR3 protein. The table has about 350,000 distinct CDR3 sequences, less than 20% seen once; the top ten hold about a sixth. The specimen was blood. The receptors come from a woman aged 35 to 49 with Graves' ophthalmopathy. Both conserved end residues are trimmed from each CDR3. Clone sizes are given selectively: once, few, many, or a class where the clone is expanded.

TRBV19	TRBJ1-5	many	ASSNLGISNQPQH
TRBV2	TRBJ1-2	many	ASSPWTGSNYGYT
TRBV11-3	TRBJ2-5	.	ASSPIRDRRVETQY
TRBV6-2/TRBV6-3	TRBJ1-5	.	ASSYQTGGGYSYLSNQPQH
TRBV4-3	TRBJ1-3	many	ASSQTHSGNTIY
TRBV20-1	TRBJ1-1	many	SFNGPLRGGNTEAF
TRBV5-1	TRBJ2-7	many	ASSLVADSYEQY
TRBV12-3/TRBV12-4	TRBJ1-2	many	ASIGGANYGYT
TRBV20-1	TRBJ1-1	once	SARGQNTEAF
TRBV24-1	TRBJ1-2	many	ATSEPGRVSGYT
TRBV7-3	TRBJ1-6	.	ASSYTYNSPLH
TRBV15	TRBJ1-2	.	ATSRDGRNYGYT
TRBV11-1	TRBJ2-7	.	ASSLGAGGLVYEQY
TRBV12-3/TRBV12-4	TRBJ1-5	many	ASTLGNQPQH